The clone carrying this T cell receptor beta chain was found many times. What it recognizes is unknown. This entry is derived from a study of T cell repertoires in cytomegalovirus infection. Looking at the study overall: From public TCR beta signatures came an indication of both CMV infection and matching HLA type. Findings and limits, study-wide: The response measured ex vivo was dominated by TCR beta clonotypes (HLA-C-restricted and CMV-specific).

TCRdb ran MiXCR on the reads and lists one entry per CDR3 protein. Seen here are hundreds of thousands of distinct CDR3 sequences, almost 30% observed once, and the top ten hold roughly 20%. V shed 5 bases and J shed 5 bases, with 9 bases lying between them. Per the germline V gene, CDR1 is SGHNT and CDR2 is YENEEA. The CDR3 has 13 residues. The sequences come from cultured PBMCs, collected from culture after CMV antigen stimulation. The sequence derives from a human donor in good health (CMV status not recorded). Some clones in this sample may be carry-over from other donors' samples. The chain is built from TRBV11-3 and TRBJ2-2; D perhaps matches TRBD2 (5 bases). DNA for the CDR3: TGTGCCAGCAGCAGCTTAGCGACCGGGGAGCTGTTTTTT. Its protein is CASSSLATGELFF. Full variable domain (outside the CDR3, taken from reference TRBV11-3 and TRBJ2-2): EAGVVQSPRYKIIEKKQPVAFWCNPISGHNTLYWYLQNLGQGPELLIRYENEEAVDDSQLPKDRFSAERLKGVDSTLKIQPAELGDSAVYLCASSSLATGELFFGEGSRLTVL.